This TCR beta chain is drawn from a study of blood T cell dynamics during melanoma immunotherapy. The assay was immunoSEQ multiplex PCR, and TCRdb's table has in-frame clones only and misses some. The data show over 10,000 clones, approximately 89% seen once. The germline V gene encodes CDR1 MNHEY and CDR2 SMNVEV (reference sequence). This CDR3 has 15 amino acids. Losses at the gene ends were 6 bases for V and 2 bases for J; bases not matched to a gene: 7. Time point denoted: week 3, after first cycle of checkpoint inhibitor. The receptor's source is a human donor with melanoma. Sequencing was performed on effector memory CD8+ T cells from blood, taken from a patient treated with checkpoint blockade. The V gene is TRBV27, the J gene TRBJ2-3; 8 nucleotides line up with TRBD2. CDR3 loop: CASSTSGPPTDTQYF. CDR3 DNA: TGTGCCAGCAGCACTAGCGGTCCGCCCACAGATACGCAGTATTTT.